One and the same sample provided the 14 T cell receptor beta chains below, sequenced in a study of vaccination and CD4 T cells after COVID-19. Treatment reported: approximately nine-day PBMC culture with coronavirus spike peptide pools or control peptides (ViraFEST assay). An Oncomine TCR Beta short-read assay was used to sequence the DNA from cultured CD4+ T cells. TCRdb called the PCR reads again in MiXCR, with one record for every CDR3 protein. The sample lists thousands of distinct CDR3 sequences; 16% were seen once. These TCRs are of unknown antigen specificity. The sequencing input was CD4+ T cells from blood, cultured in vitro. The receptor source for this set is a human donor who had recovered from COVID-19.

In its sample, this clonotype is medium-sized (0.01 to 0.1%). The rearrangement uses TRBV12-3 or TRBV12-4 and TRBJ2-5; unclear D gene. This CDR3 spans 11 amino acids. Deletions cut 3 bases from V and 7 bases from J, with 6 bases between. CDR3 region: CASSFDRTQYF. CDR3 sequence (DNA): TGTGCCAGCAGTTTCGATCGGACCCAGTACTTC.

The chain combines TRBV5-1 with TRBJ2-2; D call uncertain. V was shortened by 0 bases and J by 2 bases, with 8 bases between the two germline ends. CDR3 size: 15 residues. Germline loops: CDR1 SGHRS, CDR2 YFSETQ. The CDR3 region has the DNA TGCGCCAGCAGCTTGGCGACCGACAACACCGGGGAGCTGTTTTTT. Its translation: CASSLATDNTGELFF.

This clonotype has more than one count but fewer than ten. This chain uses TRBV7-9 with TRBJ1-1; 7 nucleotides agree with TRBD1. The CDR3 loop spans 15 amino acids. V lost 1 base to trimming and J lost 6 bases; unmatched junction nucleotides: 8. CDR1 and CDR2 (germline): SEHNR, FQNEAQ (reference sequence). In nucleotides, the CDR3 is TGTGCCAGCAGCTTAGAAGGCAGGGGGACGCCTGAAGCTTTCTTT. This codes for CASSLEGRGTPEAFF.

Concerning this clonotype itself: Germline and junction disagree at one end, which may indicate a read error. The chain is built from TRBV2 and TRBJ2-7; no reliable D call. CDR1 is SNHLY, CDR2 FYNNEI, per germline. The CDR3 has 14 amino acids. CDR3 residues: CVSNSLGSEYEQYF. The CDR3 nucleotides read TGTGTCAGCAATTCGTTAGGGTCCGAGTACGAGCAGTACTTC.

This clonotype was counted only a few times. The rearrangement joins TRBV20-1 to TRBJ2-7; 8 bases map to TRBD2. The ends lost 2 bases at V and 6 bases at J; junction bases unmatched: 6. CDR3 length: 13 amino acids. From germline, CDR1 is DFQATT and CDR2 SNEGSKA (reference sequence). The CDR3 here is CSARSSGGGEQYF. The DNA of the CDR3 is TGCAGTGCTAGATCCAGCGGGGGCGGCGAGCAGTACTTC.

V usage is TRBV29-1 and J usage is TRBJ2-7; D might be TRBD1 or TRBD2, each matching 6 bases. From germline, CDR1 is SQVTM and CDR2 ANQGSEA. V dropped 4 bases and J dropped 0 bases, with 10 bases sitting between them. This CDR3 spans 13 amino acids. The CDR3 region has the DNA TGCAGCGTTGCGGGGGCAATCTCCTACGAGCAGTACTTC. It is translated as CSVAGAISYEQYF.

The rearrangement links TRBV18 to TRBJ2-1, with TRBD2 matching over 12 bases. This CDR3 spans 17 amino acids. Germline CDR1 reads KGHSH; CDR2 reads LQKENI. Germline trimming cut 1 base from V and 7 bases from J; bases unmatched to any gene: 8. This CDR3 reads CASSPLIPSGGANEQFF. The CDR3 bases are TGTGCCAGCTCACCACTAATCCCTAGCGGGGGGGCGAATGAGCAGTTCTTC.

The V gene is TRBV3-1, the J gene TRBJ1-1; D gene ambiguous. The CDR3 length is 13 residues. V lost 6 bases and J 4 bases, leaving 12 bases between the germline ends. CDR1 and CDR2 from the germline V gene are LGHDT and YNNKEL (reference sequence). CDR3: CASSRKYSTEAFF. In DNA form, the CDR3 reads TGTGCCAGCAGTCGAAAATACTCCACTGAAGCTTTCTTT.

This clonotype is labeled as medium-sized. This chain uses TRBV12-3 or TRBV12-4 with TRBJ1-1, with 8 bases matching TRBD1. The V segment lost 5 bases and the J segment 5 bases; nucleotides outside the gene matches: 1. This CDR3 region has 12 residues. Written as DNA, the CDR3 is TGTGCCAGCAGTCGGACAGGGACTGAAGCTTTCTTT. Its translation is CASSRTGTEAFF.

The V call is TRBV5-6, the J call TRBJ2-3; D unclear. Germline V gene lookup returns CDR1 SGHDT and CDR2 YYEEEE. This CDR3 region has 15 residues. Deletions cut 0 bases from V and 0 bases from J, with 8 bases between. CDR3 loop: CASSLGARSTDTQYF. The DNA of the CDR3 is TGTGCCAGCAGCTTGGGGGCAAGGAGCACAGATACGCAGTATTTT.

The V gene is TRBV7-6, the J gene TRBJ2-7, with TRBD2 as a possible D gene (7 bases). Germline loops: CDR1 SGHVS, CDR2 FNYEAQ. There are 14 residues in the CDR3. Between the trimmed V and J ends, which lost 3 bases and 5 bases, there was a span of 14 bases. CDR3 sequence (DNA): TGTGCCAGCAGCTTGAACGGGGGGCTGGACGAGCAGTACTTC. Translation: CASSLNGGLDEQYF.

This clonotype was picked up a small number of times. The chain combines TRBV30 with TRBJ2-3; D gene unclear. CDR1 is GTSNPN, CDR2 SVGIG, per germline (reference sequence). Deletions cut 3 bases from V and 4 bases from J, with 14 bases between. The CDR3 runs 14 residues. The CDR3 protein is CAWSGKLPPDTQYF. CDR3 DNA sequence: TGTGCCTGGAGCGGAAAGCTCCCACCAGATACGCAGTATTTT.

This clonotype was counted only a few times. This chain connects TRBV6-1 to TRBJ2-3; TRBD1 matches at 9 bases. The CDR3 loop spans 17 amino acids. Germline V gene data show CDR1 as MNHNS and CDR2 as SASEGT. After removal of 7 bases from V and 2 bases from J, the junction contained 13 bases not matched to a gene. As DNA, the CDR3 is TGTGCCAGCATCCGAGGTGGACAGGGGTTCAACACAGATACGCAGTATTTT. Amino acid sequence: CASIRGGQGFNTDTQYF.

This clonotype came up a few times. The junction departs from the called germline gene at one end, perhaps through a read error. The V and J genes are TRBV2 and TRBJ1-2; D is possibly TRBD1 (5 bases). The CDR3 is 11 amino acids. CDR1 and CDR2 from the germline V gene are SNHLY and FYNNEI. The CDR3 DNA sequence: TGTGCCAGCAGTGAAAAGTTACAGGCGCACTTC. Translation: CASSEKLQAHF.